These T cell receptor beta chains were read from a single sample in a study of T cell responses to AZD1222 COVID-19 vaccine. TCRdb's table, derived via immunoSEQ multiplex PCR, lists solely in-frame clones and lacks some. The sample lists tens of thousands of clones; roughly 84% were seen once. Sequencing used peripheral blood, obtained on day 0 of AZD1222 vaccination. These receptors all stem from an adult in good health. CDR3s include the opening cysteine and the closing phenylalanine or tryptophan. Only some rows state a clone size, as once, few, many or a class for expanded clones.

- | TRBJ1-4 | TRBV29-1 | CSVAGTGNEKLFF
once | TRBJ2-4 | TRBV4-1 | CASSQDGTIAKNIQYF
- | TRBJ1-2 | TRBV10-3 | CAISAGGASYGYTF
- | TRBJ1-2 | TRBV2 | CARTPPGQGAFEGGYTF
- | TRBJ1-6 | TRBV28 | CASSLDRAHLNSPLHF
- | TRBJ2-1 | TRBV9 | CASSVETGSSYNEQFF
- | TRBJ2-1 | TRBV9 | CASSSSEASYNEQFF
- | TRBJ2-7 | TRBV4-1 | CASSFAWGTEQYF
once | TRBJ2-7 | TRBV5-4 | CASSLASGRQYEQYF
- | TRBJ2-2 | TRBV2 | CASRRGRNTGELFF
- | TRBJ2-7 | TRBV28 | CASSLISKGQGYYEQYF
- | TRBJ1-4 | TRBV6-2/TRBV6-3 | CASSYRGPENEKLFF
- | TRBJ1-1 | TRBV5-1 | CASSLGGPNTEAFF
few | TRBJ2-7 | TRBV27 | CASTLSVTDSSYEQYF
- | TRBJ1-3 | TRBV6-6 | CASRRTVYSGNTIYF